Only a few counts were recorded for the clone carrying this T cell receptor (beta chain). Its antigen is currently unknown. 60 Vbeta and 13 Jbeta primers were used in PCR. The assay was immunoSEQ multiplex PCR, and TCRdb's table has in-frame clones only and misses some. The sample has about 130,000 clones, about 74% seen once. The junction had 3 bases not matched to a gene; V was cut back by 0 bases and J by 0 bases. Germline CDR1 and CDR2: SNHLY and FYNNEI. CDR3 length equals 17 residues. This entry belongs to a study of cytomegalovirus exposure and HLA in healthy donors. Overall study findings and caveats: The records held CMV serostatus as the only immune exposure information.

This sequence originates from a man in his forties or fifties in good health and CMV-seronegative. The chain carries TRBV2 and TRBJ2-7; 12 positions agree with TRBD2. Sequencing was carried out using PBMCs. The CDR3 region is CASSEARLAGASYEQYF. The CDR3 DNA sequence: TGTGCCAGCAGTGAAGCCCGACTAGCGGGAGCCTCCTACGAGCAGTACTTC.